One and the same sample provided the 25 T cell receptor beta chains below, sequenced in a study of blood T cell repertoires in COVID-19. Sequenced by immunoSEQ multiplex PCR; TCRdb stores in-frame clones only, minus some. The profile shows about 170,000 clones, 87% of them singletons. Material for sequencing was peripheral blood. The receptors originated from a woman aged 50 to 60 with acute or convalescent COVID-19.

The genes are TRBV10-3 and TRBJ2-7; 7 nucleotides line up with TRBD1. The CDR3 sequence is 13 residues long. The junction had 1 base not matched to a gene; V was cut back by 2 bases and J by 3 bases. Germline-derived CDR1 and CDR2 are ENHRY and SYGVKD. CDR3 loop: CAISEGTDYEQYF. CDR3 bases: TGTGCCATCAGTGAGGGGACAGACTACGAGCAGTACTTC.

This chain joins TRBV7-2 and TRBJ1-5; 7 positions match TRBD1. Germline V gene lookup returns CDR1 SGHTA and CDR2 FQGNSA. J gave up 4 bases and V 10 bases, and 7 bases lay outside the gene matches. CDR3 size: 13 residues. In nucleotides, the CDR3 is TGTGCCACCGGAGACAGGGTAAATCAGCCCCAGCATTTT. Translation: CATGDRVNQPQHF.

Regarding this clone: Other nucleotide sequences from this sample produce the same CDR3. The rearrangement joins TRBV5-1 to TRBJ2-5; 8 nucleotides agree with TRBD2. The germline V gene has CDR1 SGHRS and CDR2 YFSETQ. There are 14 residues in the CDR3. V lost 0 bases, J lost 5 bases, and 3 bases stayed unmatched. The CDR3 coding sequence is TGCGCCAGCAGCTTGGGACTAGCGATGGAGACCCAGTACTTC. Amino acid sequence: CASSLGLAMETQYF.

This clone appeared a single time. The chain recombines TRBV4-3 with TRBJ2-1; 8 bases match TRBD1. Germline V gene data show CDR1 as LGHNA and CDR2 as YSLEER. V was clipped by 4 bases and J by 0 bases; unmatched bases: 2. This CDR3 is built from 15 residues. The CDR3: CASSRTGGSYNEQFF. The CDR3 DNA sequence: TGCGCCAGCAGCCGTACAGGGGGCTCCTACAATGAGCAGTTCTTC.

V and J are TRBV6-4 and TRBJ2-2, with 7 positions matching TRBD2. In germline, CDR1 is MRHNA, CDR2 SNTAGT. Unmatched junction bases numbered 3, after V lost 3 bases and J lost 5 bases. The CDR3 consists of 14 residues. CDR3 residues: CASSEQRGTGELFF. In DNA form, the CDR3 reads TGTGCCAGCAGTGAACAGCGGGGTACCGGGGAGCTGTTTTTT.

In this sample, this clone turned up once. The rearrangement joins TRBV11-2 to TRBJ1-1, with 7 nucleotides matching TRBD1. With V trimmed by 5 bases and J by 3 bases, 3 bases remained unmatched. Germline CDR1 is SGHAT and CDR2 is FQNNGV. CDR3 size: 13 residues. CDR3 residues: CASSITGDTEAFF. The CDR3 nucleotides are TGTGCCAGCAGCATCACAGGGGACACTGAAGCTTTCTTT.

The V gene is TRBV10-1, the J gene TRBJ2-7, with 9 bases identical to TRBD2. Trimming at V came to 3 bases and at J to 6 bases, leaving 9 bases not matched to a gene. Germline loops: CDR1 WNHNN, CDR2 SYGVQD (reference sequence). The CDR3 loop spans 15 amino acids. The CDR3 is CASSEGSGSKCEQYF. The CDR3 DNA reads as TGCGCCAGCAGTGAAGGTAGCGGGAGTAAATGCGAGCAGTACTTC.

This chain connects TRBV5-1 to TRBJ1-6; 9 nucleotides match TRBD1. The CDR3 consists of 16 residues. CDR1 and CDR2 (germline): SGHRS, YFSETQ. The junction had 6 bases not matched to a gene; V was cut back by 2 bases and J by 6 bases. CDR3 in DNA: TGCGCCAGCAGCTTAGAGGGACAGGGAGTTAATTCACCCCTCCACTTT. Translating it yields CASSLEGQGVNSPLHF.

The chain recombines TRBV5-1 with TRBJ2-1; the D is unclear. This CDR3 is 11 amino acids long. Germline CDR1 reads SGHRS; CDR2 reads YFSETQ. Trimming left V 2 bases short and J 6 bases short, with 3 bases between. The CDR3 DNA reads as TGCGCCAGCAGCTTCGGCAATGAGCAGTTCTTC. This gives the protein CASSFGNEQFF. Supplemented by reference TRBV5-1 and TRBJ2-1, the full variable domain reads KAGVTQTPRYLIKTRGQQVTLSCSPISGHRSVSWYQQTPGQGLQFLFEYFSETQRNKGNFPGRFSGRQFSNSRSEMNVSTLELGDSALYLCASSFGNEQFFGPGTRLTVL.

This clone was found a few times. The chain recombines TRBV19 with TRBJ2-3; TRBD2 agrees at 7 bases. The J segment lost 7 bases and the V segment lost 1 base, leaving 8 bases of the junction unmatched. The CDR3 is 15 amino acids. CDR1 and CDR2 from the germline V gene are LNHDA and SQIVND (reference sequence). The chain's CDR3 is CASSIVGEGRNTQYF. The DNA of the CDR3 is TGTGCCAGTAGTATAGTCGGGGAGGGCAGAAATACGCAGTATTTT.

J is TRBJ1-1 and V is TRBV6-1; no firm D call. CDR3 length: 14 residues. Trimming stripped 5 bases from V and 7 bases from J, with 17 bases between. Germline V gene sequence: CDR1 MNHNS, CDR2 SASEGT. CDR3 DNA: TGTGCCAGCAGTCCATCTTCGGGGATTAGTGAAGCTTTCTTT. It codes for CASSPSSGISEAFF.

The V gene is TRBV13, the J gene TRBJ2-1, with 8 bases that match TRBD1. The CDR3 runs 12 residues. V shed 3 bases, J shed 10 bases, and the junction held 2 bases outside the gene matches. Germline V gene lookup returns CDR1 PRHDT and CDR2 FYEKMQ (reference sequence). The CDR3 spells CASSFDRGEQFF. CDR3 coding DNA: TGTGCCAGCAGCTTCGACAGGGGCGAGCAGTTCTTC.

This chain links TRBV6-2 or TRBV6-3 with TRBJ1-5; tentatively, D is TRBD1 (5 bases). CDR3 length: 15 residues. Germline V gene data show CDR1 as MNHEY and CDR2 as SVGEGT. V lost 2 bases, J lost 2 bases, and 10 bases lay in between. The CDR3 bases are TGTGCCAGCAGTTACCGGGGGTGGGGCAATCAGCCCCAGCATTTT. As protein: CASSYRGWGNQPQHF.

The V and J genes are TRBV9 and TRBJ2-5; 9 bases map to TRBD2. Germline CDR1 is SGDLS and CDR2 is YYNGEE. The CDR3 is 14 residues long. Trimming cost V 0 bases and J 5 bases; bases outside gene matches: 2. The CDR3 loop reads CASSVESGGETQYF. The CDR3 region has the DNA TGTGCCAGCAGCGTAGAGAGCGGGGGGGAGACCCAGTACTTC.

CDR3 DNA: TGTGCCAGCACGAGGCTACGGAACACCGGGGAGCTGTTTTTT. As protein: CASTRLRNTGELFF. V is TRBV6-5 and J is TRBJ2-2; no firm D call. The CDR3 covers 14 residues. Trimming took off 7 bases at V and 1 base at J, with 10 bases between the two ends. Germline V CDR1 and CDR2: MNHEY, SVGAGI.

The chain employs TRBV27 and TRBJ2-7; the match to TRBD1 covers 7 bases. V was pared by 10 bases and J by 0 bases, with 9 bases of the junction left unmatched. The CDR3 extends over 14 amino acids. The germline gives CDR1 MNHEY, CDR2 SMNVEV (reference sequence). CDR3 DNA: TGTGCCACCGCTTCGACAGGGAGCTCCTACGAGCAGTACTTC. The encoded protein is CATASTGSSYEQYF.

This clone was found once. The chain is built from TRBV4-3 and TRBJ1-1; no firm D call. V gave up 0 bases and J gave up 0 bases, with 20 bases separating them. The CDR3 contains 19 residues. Germline assignment: CDR1 LGHNA and CDR2 YSLEER. CDR3 DNA: TGCGCCAGCAGCCAAGACATTGCGGGCATAATGGGGTTGAACACTGAAGCTTTCTTT. Residues: CASSQDIAGIMGLNTEAFF.

This chain uses TRBV11-2 with TRBJ1-6, with 11 bases fitting TRBD1. This CDR3 contains 14 residues. Germline CDR1 reads SGHAT; CDR2 reads FQNNGV. V lost 6 bases and J lost 9; bases outside the gene matches: 4. CDR3 in amino acids: CASRPDRGRSPLHF. The CDR3 DNA is TGTGCCAGCAGACCGGACAGGGGGCGTTCACCCCTCCACTTT.

This clone was recorded a few times. The sample holds other DNA sequences that translate to the same CDR3. V usage is TRBV12-3 or TRBV12-4 and J usage is TRBJ2-7; unclear D gene. The CDR3 is 13 amino acids. The V end lost 3 bases, the J end lost 3 bases, and 9 bases lay between the germline ends. In nucleotides, the CDR3 is TGTGCCAGCAGTTTGGGCAGAAGCTACGAGCAGTACTTC. As protein: CASSLGRSYEQYF.

The chain is built from TRBV19 and TRBJ1-2; TRBD1 might be the D (6 bases). Deletions cut 9 bases from V and 1 base from J, with 9 bases between. CDR3 length equals 12 residues. CDR1 is LNHDA, CDR2 SQIVND, per germline (reference sequence). CDR3 region: CASQGGNYGYTF. The CDR3 DNA is TGTGCCAGCCAAGGGGGTAACTATGGCTACACCTTC.

The rearrangement links TRBV7-2 to TRBJ2-1, with no clear D. The CDR3 spans 13 residues. V shed 4 bases and J shed 2 bases, with 6 bases lying between them. Germline lookup yields CDR1 SGHTA and CDR2 FQGNSA. The CDR3 sequence is CASSWQAYNEQFF. The CDR3, as DNA: TGTGCCAGCAGCTGGCAGGCCTACAATGAGCAGTTCTTC.

V is TRBV6-5 and J is TRBJ2-3; D not resolved. The length of the CDR3 is 14 residues. The germline CDR1 and CDR2 sequences are MNHEY and SVGAGI. The ends were cut back, 6 bases at V and 0 bases at J, with 10 bases in the middle. Written as DNA, the CDR3 is TGTGCCAGCAGGGCCGACGGGAGCACAGATACGCAGTATTTT. Translated: CASRADGSTDTQYF.

This chain joins TRBV7-2 and TRBJ2-7, with 9 bases lining up with TRBD1. The CDR3 totals 15 residues. Germline V gives CDR1 SGHTA, CDR2 FQGNSA. V dropped 5 bases and J dropped 2; count of bases not matched to a gene: 7. The CDR3 reads CASSAAGTGTYEQYF. For the CDR3, the DNA is TGTGCCAGCAGCGCAGCCGGGACAGGGACCTACGAGCAGTACTTC.

The V call is TRBV21-1, the J call TRBJ2-3; the D call in the table, TRBD1, was not verified against the DNA. TRBV21-1 is listed as a pseudogene. The CDR3 sequence is 15 residues long. The chain's CDR3 is CASPGQGERIDTQYF. The DNA for the CDR3 is TGTGCCAGCCCTGGACAGGGTGAAAGGATAGATACGCAGTATTTT.

V gene TRBV7-8 combines with J gene TRBJ2-7, with 8 bases matching TRBD2. This CDR3 contains 15 residues. J lost 3 bases, V lost 3 bases, and 7 bases had no gene match. Germline CDR1 is SGHVS and CDR2 is FQNEAQ. The CDR3 loop reads CASSFIEGTSYEQYF. CDR3 in DNA: TGTGCCAGCAGCTTTATTGAAGGGACTAGCTACGAGCAGTACTTC.